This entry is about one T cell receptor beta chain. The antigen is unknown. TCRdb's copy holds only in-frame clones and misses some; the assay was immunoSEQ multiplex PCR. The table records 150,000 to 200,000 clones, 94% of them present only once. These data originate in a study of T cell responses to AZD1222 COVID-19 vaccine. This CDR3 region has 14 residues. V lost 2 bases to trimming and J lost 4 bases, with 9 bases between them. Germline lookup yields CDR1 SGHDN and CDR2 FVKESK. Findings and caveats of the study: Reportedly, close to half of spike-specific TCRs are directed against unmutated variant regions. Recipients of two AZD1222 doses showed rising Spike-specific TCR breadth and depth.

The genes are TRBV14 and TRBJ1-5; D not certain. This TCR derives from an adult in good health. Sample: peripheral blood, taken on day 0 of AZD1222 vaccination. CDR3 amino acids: CASSQRGYNQPQHF. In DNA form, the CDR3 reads TGTGCCAGCAGCCAACGAGGTTATAATCAGCCCCAGCATTTT.